This TCR beta chain was sequenced during a study of blood T cell repertoires in COVID-19. Looking at the study overall: Sites in the United States, Italy and Spain provided acute and convalescent COVID-19 samples. Nucleic acid was either cDNA or gDNA, and it came from T cells, B-cell-depleted T cells, or PBMCs.

Authors' analysis steps: The assay estimated nucleated cells by amplifying reference gene primers. Data came from immunoSEQ multiplex PCR; TCRdb stores just in-frame clones and leaves some out. The D gene and trimming were derived from the DNA, and the V and J assignments and clone size from that table. The sample includes about 100,000 clones, around 88% of them seen just once. Germline CDR1 and CDR2: SGHRS and YFSETQ. The CDR3 runs 18 residues. Trimming removed 0 bases from V and 1 base from J; junction bases left unmatched: 10. The sample taken for sequencing was peripheral blood. The TCR was taken from a human donor in a cohort sampled during active COVID-19. The V call is TRBV5-1, the J call TRBJ2-3; 8 nucleotides match TRBD2. The CDR3 nucleotides are TGCGCCAGCAGCTTGGCAACGGGTACTAGCGGAGGCACAGATACGCAGTATTTT. It is translated as CASSLATGTSGGTDTQYF.